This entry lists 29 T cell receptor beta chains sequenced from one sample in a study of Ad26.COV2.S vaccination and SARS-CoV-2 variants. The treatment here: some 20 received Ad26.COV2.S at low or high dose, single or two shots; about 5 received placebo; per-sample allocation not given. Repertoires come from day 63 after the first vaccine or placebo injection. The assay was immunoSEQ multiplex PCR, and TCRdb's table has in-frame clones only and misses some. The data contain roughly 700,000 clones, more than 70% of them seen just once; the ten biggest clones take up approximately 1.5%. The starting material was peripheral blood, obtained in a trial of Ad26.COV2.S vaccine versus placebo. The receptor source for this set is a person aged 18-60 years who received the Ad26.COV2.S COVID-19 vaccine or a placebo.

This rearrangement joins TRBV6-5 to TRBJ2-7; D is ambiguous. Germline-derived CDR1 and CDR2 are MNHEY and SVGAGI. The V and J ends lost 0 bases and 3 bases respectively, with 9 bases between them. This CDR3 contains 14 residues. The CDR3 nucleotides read TGTGCCAGCAGTTACTCGAGATGGGGCTACGAGCAGTACTTC. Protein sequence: CASSYSRWGYEQYF.

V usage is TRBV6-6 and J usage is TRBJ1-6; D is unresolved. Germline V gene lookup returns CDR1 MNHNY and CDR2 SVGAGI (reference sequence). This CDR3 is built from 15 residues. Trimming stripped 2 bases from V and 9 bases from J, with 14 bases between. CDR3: CASSYAIPDTSPLHF. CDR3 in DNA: TGTGCCAGCAGTTACGCGATACCAGATACTTCACCCCTCCACTTT.

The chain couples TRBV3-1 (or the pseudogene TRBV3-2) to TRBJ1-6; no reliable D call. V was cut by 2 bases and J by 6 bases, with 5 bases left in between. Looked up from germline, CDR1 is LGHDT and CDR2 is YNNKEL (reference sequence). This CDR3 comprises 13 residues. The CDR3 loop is CASSQQVNSPLHF. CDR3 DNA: TGTGCCAGCAGCCAACAGGTTAATTCACCCCTCCACTTT.

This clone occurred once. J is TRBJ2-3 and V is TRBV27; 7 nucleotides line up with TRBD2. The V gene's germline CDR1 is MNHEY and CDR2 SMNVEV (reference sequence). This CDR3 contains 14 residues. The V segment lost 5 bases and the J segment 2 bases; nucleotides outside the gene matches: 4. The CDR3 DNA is TGTGCCAGCAGTAACGGGGGGTCCACAGATACGCAGTATTTT. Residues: CASSNGGSTDTQYF.

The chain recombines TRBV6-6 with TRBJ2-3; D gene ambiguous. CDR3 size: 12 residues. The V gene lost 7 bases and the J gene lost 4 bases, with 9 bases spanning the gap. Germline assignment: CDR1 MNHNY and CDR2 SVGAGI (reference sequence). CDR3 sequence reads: CASKMGSDTQYF. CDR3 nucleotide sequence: TGTGCCAGCAAAATGGGATCAGATACGCAGTATTTT.

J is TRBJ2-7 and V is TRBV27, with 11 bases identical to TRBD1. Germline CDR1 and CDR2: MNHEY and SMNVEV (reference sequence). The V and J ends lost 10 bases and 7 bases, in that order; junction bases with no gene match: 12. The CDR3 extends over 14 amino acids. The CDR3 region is CATSPRTGGLEQYF. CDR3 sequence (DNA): TGTGCCACCTCCCCCCGGACAGGGGGCTTAGAGCAGTACTTC.

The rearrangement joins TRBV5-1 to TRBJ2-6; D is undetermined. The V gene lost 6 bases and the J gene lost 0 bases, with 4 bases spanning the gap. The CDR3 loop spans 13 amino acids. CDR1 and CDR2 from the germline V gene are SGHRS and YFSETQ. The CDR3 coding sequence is TGCGCCAGCATGGGCTCTGGGGCCAACGTCCTGACTTTC. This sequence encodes CASMGSGANVLTF.

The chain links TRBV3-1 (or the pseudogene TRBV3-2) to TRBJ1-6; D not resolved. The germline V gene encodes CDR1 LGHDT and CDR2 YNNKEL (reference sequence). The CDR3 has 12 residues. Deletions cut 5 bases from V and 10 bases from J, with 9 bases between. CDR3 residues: CASSMEESPLHF. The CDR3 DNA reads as TGTGCCAGCAGCATGGAGGAGTCACCCCTCCACTTT.

The CDR3, as DNA: TGTGCCAGTAGTATGGGAGAGGGGGCTGGCGGGGGGGCCTGGACAGATACGCAGTATTTT. Its translation: CASSMGEGAGGGAWTDTQYF. The chain couples TRBV19 to TRBJ2-3, with TRBD2 matching over 9 bases. After removal of 3 bases from V and 3 bases from J, the junction contained 19 bases not matched to a gene. Looked up from germline, CDR1 is LNHDA and CDR2 is SQIVND (reference sequence). The CDR3 sequence is 20 residues long.

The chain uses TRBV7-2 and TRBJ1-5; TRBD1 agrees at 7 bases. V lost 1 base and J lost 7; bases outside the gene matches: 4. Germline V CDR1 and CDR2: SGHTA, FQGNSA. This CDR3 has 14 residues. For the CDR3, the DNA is TGTGCCAGCAGCTTAGGAGGGGGCGAGCAGCCCCAGCATTTT. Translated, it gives CASSLGGGEQPQHF.

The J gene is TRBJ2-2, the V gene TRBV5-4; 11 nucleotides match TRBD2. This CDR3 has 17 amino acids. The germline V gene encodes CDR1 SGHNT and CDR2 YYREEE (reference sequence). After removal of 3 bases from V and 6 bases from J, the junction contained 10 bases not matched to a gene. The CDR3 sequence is CASSSIKLAGASGELFF. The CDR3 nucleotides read TGTGCCAGCAGCTCTATAAAACTAGCGGGAGCGTCCGGGGAGCTGTTTTTT.

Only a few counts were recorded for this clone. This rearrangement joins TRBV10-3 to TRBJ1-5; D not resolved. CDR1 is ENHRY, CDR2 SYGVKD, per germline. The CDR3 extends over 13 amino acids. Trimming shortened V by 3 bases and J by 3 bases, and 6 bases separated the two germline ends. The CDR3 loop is CAISEILNQPQHF. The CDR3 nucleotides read TGTGCCATCAGTGAAATACTCAATCAGCCCCAGCATTTT.

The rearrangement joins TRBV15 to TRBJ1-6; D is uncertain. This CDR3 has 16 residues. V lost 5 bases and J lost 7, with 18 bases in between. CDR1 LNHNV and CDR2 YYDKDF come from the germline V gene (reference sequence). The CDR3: CATSGLLEDRNSPLHF. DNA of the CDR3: TGTGCCACCAGCGGACTCTTGGAGGACCGGAATTCACCCCTCCACTTT.

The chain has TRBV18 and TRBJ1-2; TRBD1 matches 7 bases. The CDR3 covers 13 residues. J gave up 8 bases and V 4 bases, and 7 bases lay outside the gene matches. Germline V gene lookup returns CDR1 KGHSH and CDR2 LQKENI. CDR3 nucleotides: TGTGCCAGCTCACAGGGACAGCTCCTAGGCTACACCTTC. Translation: CASSQGQLLGYTF.

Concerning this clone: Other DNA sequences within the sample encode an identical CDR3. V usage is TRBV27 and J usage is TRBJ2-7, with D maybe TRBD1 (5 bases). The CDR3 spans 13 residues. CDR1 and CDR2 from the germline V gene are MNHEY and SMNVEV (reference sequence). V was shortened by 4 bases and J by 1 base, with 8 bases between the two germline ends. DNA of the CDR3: TGTGCCAGCAGTTACGACAGTTCCTACGAGCAGTACTTC. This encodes CASSYDSSYEQYF.

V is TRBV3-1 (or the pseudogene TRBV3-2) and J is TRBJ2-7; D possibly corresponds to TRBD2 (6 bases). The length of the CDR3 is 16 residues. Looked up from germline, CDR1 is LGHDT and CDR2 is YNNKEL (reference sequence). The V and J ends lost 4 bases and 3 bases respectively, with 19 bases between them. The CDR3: CASSPSGGGIGYEQYF. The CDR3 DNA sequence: TGTGCCAGCAGCCCCAGTGGTGGCGGGATAGGCTACGAGCAGTACTTC.

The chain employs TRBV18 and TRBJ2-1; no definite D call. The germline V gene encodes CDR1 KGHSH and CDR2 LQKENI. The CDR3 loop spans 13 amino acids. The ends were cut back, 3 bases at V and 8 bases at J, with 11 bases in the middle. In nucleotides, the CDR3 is TGTGCCAGCTCACCCTTTGGGCACGATGAGCAGTTCTTC. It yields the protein CASSPFGHDEQFF.

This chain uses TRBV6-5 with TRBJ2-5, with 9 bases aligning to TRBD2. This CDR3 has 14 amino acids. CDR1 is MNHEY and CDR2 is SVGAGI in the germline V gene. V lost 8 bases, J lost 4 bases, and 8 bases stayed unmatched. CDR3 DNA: TGTGCCAGCTGGGGTGGCGGGGGGGGAGAGACCCAGTACTTC. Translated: CASWGGGGGETQYF.

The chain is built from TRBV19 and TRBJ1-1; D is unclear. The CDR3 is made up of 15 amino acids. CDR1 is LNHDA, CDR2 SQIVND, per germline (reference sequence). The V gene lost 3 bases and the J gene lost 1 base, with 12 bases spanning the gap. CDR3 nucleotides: TGTGCCAGTAGTATCTTGTCGACCCAGAACACTGAAGCTTTCTTT. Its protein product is CASSILSTQNTEAFF.

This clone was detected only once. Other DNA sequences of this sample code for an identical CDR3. This CDR3 is CASRQASSYNSPLHF. Written as DNA, the CDR3 is TGTGCCAGCCGACAGGCGAGCTCCTATAATTCACCCCTCCACTTT. V usage is TRBV2 and J usage is TRBJ1-6; possibly TRBD1 for D (6 bases). The CDR3 spans 15 residues. The germline V and J ends were trimmed by 8 bases and 0 bases, with 11 bases remaining between them. The germline gives CDR1 SNHLY, CDR2 FYNNEI.

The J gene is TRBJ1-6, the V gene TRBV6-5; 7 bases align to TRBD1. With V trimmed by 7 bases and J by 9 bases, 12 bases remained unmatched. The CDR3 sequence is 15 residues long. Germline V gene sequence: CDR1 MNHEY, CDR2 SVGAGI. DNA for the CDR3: TGTGCCAGCACCTATCGGGACAGAGGGATTTCACCCCTCCACTTT. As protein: CASTYRDRGISPLHF.

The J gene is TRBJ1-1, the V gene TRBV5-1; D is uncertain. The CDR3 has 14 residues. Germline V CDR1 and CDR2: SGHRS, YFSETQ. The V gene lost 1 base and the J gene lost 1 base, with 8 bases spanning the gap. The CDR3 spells CASSLSAGNTEAFF. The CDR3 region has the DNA TGCGCCAGCAGCTTGTCGGCAGGGAACACTGAAGCTTTCTTT.

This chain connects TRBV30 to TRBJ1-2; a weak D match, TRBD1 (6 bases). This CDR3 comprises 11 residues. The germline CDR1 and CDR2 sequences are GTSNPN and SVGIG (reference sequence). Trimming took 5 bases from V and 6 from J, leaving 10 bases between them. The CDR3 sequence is CAWGGANGYTF. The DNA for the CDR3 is TGTGCCTGGGGGGGCGCGAATGGCTACACCTTC.

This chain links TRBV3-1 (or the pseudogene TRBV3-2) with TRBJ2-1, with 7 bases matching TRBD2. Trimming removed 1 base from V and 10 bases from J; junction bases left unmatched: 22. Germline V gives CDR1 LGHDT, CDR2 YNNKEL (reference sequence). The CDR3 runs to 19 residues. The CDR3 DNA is TGTGCCAGCAGCCAAGGGCCGGTCGTAGGCGGGAGTAGCCTCAGGGAGCAGTTCTTC. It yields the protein CASSQGPVVGGSSLREQFF.

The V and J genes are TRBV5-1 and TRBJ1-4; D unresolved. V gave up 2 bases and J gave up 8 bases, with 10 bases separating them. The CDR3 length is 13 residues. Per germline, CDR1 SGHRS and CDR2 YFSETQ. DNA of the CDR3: TGCGCCAGCAGCTTTGGGGAACTAGAAAAACTGTTTTTT. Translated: CASSFGELEKLFF.

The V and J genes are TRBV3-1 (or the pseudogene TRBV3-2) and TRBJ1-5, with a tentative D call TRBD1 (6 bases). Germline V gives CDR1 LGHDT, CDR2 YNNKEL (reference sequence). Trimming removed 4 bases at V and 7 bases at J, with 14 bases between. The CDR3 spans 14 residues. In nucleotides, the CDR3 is TGTGCCAGCAGCCCCGGGACAAAGGACCAGCCCCAGCATTTT. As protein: CASSPGTKDQPQHF.

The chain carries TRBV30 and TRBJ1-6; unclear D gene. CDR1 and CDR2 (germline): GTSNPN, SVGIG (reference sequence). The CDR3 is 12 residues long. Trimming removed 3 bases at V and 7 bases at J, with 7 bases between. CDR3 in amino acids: CAWRARNSPLHF. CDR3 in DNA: TGTGCCTGGAGGGCCAGGAATTCACCCCTCCACTTT. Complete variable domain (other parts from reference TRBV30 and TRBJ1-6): SQTIHQWPATLVQPVGSPLSLECTVEGTSNPNLYWYRQAAGRGLQLLFYSVGIGQISSEVPQNLSASRPQDRQFILSSKKLLLSDSGFYLCAWRARNSPLHFGNGTRLTVT.

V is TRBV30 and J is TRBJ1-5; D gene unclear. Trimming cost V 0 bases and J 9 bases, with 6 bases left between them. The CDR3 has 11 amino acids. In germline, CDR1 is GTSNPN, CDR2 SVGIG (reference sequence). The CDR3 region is CAWSVYGPQHF. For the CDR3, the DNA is TGTGCCTGGAGTGTATATGGGCCCCAGCATTTT.

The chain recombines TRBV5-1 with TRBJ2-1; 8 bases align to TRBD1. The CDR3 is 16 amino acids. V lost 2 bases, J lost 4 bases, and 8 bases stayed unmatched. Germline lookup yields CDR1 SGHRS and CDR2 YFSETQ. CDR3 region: CASSLTGTGFYNEQFF. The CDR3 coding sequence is TGCGCCAGCAGCTTAACCGGGACAGGCTTTTACAATGAGCAGTTCTTC.